Shown below are 28 T cell receptor beta chains from a single sample sequenced in a study of human T cells and chemical hapten exposure. In TCRdb, the RACE reads were re-called with MiXCR into one record per CDR3 protein. This table has 84,000 or so distinct CDR3 sequences, 8.5% appearing once. Time point here: pre-sensitization, week 0. Treatment described: therapeutic diphenylcyclopropenone sensitization with weekly scalp DPC. This specimen was whole blood, taken in connection with sensitization to the hapten diphenylcyclopropenone (DPC). The source is a man in his forties or fifties with alopecia areata. Some clones in this sample may be carry-over from other donors' samples.

This clonotype was recorded a few times. V gene TRBV13 combines with J gene TRBJ1-2; D gene uncertain. The CDR3 is made up of 12 amino acids. Germline CDR1 reads PRHDT; CDR2 reads FYEKMQ (reference sequence). V was pared by 3 bases and J by 8 bases, with 10 bases between. CDR3 residues: CASSLGRGGYTF. The CDR3 DNA sequence: TGTGCCAGCAGCTTGGGGAGAGGGGGCTACACCTTC.

The V call is TRBV12-3 or TRBV12-4, the J call TRBJ1-1; 11 bases agree with TRBD1. This CDR3 is 14 amino acids long. Trimming took 3 bases from V and 5 from J; bases not matched to a gene: 2. For the CDR3, the DNA is TGTGCCAGCAGTTTCCGGGACAGGGGGACTGAAGCTTTCTTT. Encoded protein: CASSFRDRGTEAFF.

Only a few counts were recorded for this clonotype. The chain couples TRBV25-1 to TRBJ2-7; 12 nucleotides match TRBD2. The junction had 4 bases not matched to a gene; V was cut back by 10 bases and J by 3 bases. The CDR3 is made up of 13 amino acids. Germline CDR1 MGHDK, CDR2 SYGVNS. The CDR3 spells CATGLAGSYEQYF. DNA for the CDR3: TGTGCCACCGGACTAGCGGGAAGCTACGAGCAGTACTTC.

The chain couples TRBV12-3 or TRBV12-4 to TRBJ1-6, with no clear D. There are 12 residues in the CDR3. The V end lost 6 bases, the J end lost 10 bases, and 10 bases lay between the germline ends. CDR3 DNA: TGTGCCAGCAGGTTCCAAAACTCACCCCTCCACTTT. It is translated as CASRFQNSPLHF.

This chain uses TRBV18 with TRBJ1-4; D is undetermined. This CDR3 has 14 residues. Between the trimmed V and J ends, which lost 3 bases and 1 base, there was a span of 6 bases. CDR1 is KGHSH, CDR2 LQKENI, per germline. The CDR3 sequence: CASSPARTNEKLFF. In DNA form, the CDR3 reads TGTGCCAGCTCACCCGCGAGAACTAATGAAAAACTGTTTTTT.

This clonotype showed up many times. This chain connects TRBV29-1 to TRBJ2-7; 9 bases fit TRBD1. The germline V gene encodes CDR1 SQVTM and CDR2 ANQGSEA. The V and J ends lost 7 bases and 6 bases, in that order; junction bases with no gene match: 4. The CDR3 contains 11 residues. The CDR3 DNA reads TGCAGCGGCAGACAGGGGGGCGAGCAGTACTTC. It yields the protein CSGRQGGEQYF.

This clonotype was recorded at least ten times. V gene TRBV18 combines with J gene TRBJ1-1, with 7 bases lining up with TRBD1. The CDR3 consists of 16 residues. Per the germline V gene, CDR1 is KGHSH and CDR2 is LQKENI. The J segment lost 1 base and the V segment lost 4 bases, leaving 9 bases of the junction unmatched. The CDR3 bases are TGTGCCAGCTCACGGGGGTCCAGGGGGGCGAACACTGAAGCTTTCTTT. Protein product: CASSRGSRGANTEAFF.

This clonotype has ten or more counts. The gene calls are TRBV6-5 and TRBJ2-1; 9 bases are shared with TRBD1. Trimming removed 5 bases from V and 10 bases from J; junction bases left unmatched: 6. The CDR3 consists of 13 residues. The V gene's germline CDR1 is MNHEY and CDR2 SVGAGI. CDR3 in amino acids: CASSGTGGREQFF. In DNA form, the CDR3 reads TGTGCCAGCAGTGGTACAGGGGGCAGGGAGCAGTTCTTC.

The table lists this clonotype with many counts. The chain links TRBV4-3 to TRBJ1-1; no definite D call. This CDR3 has 15 residues. V was cut by 0 bases and J by 5 bases, with 13 bases left in between. Germline-derived CDR1 and CDR2 are LGHNA and YSLEER. The CDR3 loop reads CASSQDTTSGTEAFF. The CDR3 DNA reads as TGCGCCAGCAGCCAAGATACCACTTCGGGAACTGAAGCTTTCTTT.

This clonotype came up a few times. The V call is TRBV18, the J call TRBJ2-1; D is uncertain. CDR1 is KGHSH and CDR2 is LQKENI in the germline V gene. CDR3 size: 11 residues. Trimming stripped 2 bases from V and 9 bases from J, with 5 bases between. The CDR3 sequence: CASSPGGEQFF. DNA for the CDR3: TGTGCCAGCTCACCAGGCGGTGAGCAGTTCTTC.

This clonotype came up a few times. V usage is TRBV9 and J usage is TRBJ1-4, with unresolved D. Per the germline V gene, CDR1 is SGDLS and CDR2 is YYNGEE. The CDR3 extends over 14 amino acids. V was clipped by 2 bases and J by 4 bases, with 9 bases between them. CDR3 in amino acids: CASSVQVGNEKLFF. In DNA, the CDR3 is TGTGCCAGCAGCGTCCAAGTGGGTAATGAAAAACTGTTTTTT.

This clonotype occurred a few times. This chain links TRBV28 with TRBJ2-1, with a tentative D call TRBD1 (5 bases). V lost 3 bases, J lost 3 bases, and 18 bases lay in between. CDR1 and CDR2 (germline): MDHEN, SYDVKM. The length of the CDR3 is 17 residues. Here the CDR3 reads CASSFPFGASHYNEQFF. The CDR3 nucleotides read TGTGCCAGCAGTTTTCCCTTTGGGGCATCCCACTACAATGAGCAGTTCTTC.

This clonotype showed up many times. The V call is TRBV12-3 or TRBV12-4, the J call TRBJ2-2; D remains ambiguous. This CDR3 is 14 amino acids long. The V gene lost 5 bases and the J gene lost 3 bases, with 10 bases spanning the gap. The CDR3 spells CASSPTGHTGELFF. The CDR3 region has the DNA TGTGCCAGCAGTCCCACCGGACACACCGGGGAGCTGTTTTTT.

This chain links TRBV6-6 with TRBJ2-7, with 11 nucleotides matching TRBD1. The CDR3 contains 15 residues. Per germline, CDR1 MNHNY and CDR2 SVGAGI (reference sequence). Unmatched junction bases numbered 4, after V lost 2 bases and J lost 4 bases. CDR3: CASSYRDRGGYEQYV. CDR3 bases: TGTGCCAGCAGTTACCGGGACAGGGGGGGATACGAGCAGTACGTC.

At least ten counts were recorded for this clonotype. The V and J genes are TRBV4-3 and TRBJ1-5; no clear D gene. Germline V gene data show CDR1 as LGHNA and CDR2 as YSLEER. V gave up 0 bases and J gave up 0 bases, with 9 bases separating them. The CDR3 contains 16 residues. This CDR3 is CASSQDRYSSNQPQHF. The CDR3 nucleotides read TGCGCCAGCAGCCAAGATCGGTACAGTAGCAATCAGCCCCAGCATTTT.

This clonotype came up many times. The V gene is TRBV20-1, the J gene TRBJ2-3; D unresolved. The CDR3 contains 12 residues. The germline gives CDR1 DFQATT, CDR2 SNEGSKA (reference sequence). V was trimmed by 6 bases and J by 5 bases, leaving 12 bases between them. Written as DNA, the CDR3 is TGCAGTGCCCCAGGACCTAGAGATACGCAGTATTTT. It encodes CSAPGPRDTQYF.

This clonotype was recorded many times. The chain uses TRBV7-9 and TRBJ1-2; D is unclear. Germline loops: CDR1 SEHNR, CDR2 FQNEAQ (reference sequence). This CDR3 is 12 amino acids long. V shed 4 bases and J shed 7 bases, with 10 bases lying between them. CDR3 region: CASSSQVFGYTF. The CDR3 DNA sequence: TGTGCCAGCAGCTCGCAGGTTTTTGGCTACACCTTC.

This clonotype was counted a few times. The CDR3 nucleotides read TGTGCCAGCAGTCCAGCGGGAGTTGGCGAGCAGTACGTC. This sequence encodes CASSPAGVGEQYV. The J gene is TRBJ2-7, the V gene TRBV12-3 or TRBV12-4, with 8 bases lining up with TRBD2. Trimming took 5 bases from V and 6 from J; bases not matched to a gene: 6. The CDR3 length is 13 residues.

This clonotype was detected a few times. The genes are TRBV29-1 and TRBJ2-7; 8 positions match TRBD1. The germline V gene has CDR1 SQVTM and CDR2 ANQGSEA. This CDR3 has 14 residues. Losses at the gene ends were 4 bases for V and 7 bases for J; bases not matched to a gene: 12. The CDR3, as DNA: TGCAGCGTTGTAGGGCAGGGGGCGTGTTATGAGCAGTACGTC. The encoded protein is CSVVGQGACYEQYV.

The sample holds many counts of this clonotype. Germline and junction disagree at one end, which may indicate a read error. This chain uses TRBV10-3 with TRBJ2-3; D remains ambiguous. This CDR3 is 11 amino acids long. Germline-derived CDR1 and CDR2 are ENHRY and SYGVKD. Here the CDR3 reads CAISESGQRGF. The DNA of the CDR3 is TGTGCCATCAGTGAGTCTGGCCAGAGAGGTTTT.

This clonotype has ten or more counts. The chain has TRBV10-3 and TRBJ2-1; no reliable D call. The CDR3 contains 13 residues. CDR1 is ENHRY, CDR2 SYGVKD, per germline. Trimming shortened V by 0 bases and J by 3 bases, and 3 bases separated the two germline ends. CDR3 loop: CAISESDYNEQFF. The CDR3 region has the DNA TGTGCCATCAGTGAGTCGGACTACAATGAGCAGTTCTTC.

The genes are TRBV29-1 and TRBJ2-2; 9 positions match TRBD1. V gave up 7 bases and J gave up 4 bases; unmatched junction bases: 4. This CDR3 is 13 amino acids long. Germline CDR1 is SQVTM and CDR2 is ANQGSEA. The CDR3 region has the DNA TGCAGCGGGGACAGGGCGGTCACCGGGGAGCTGTTTTTT. Translated, it gives CSGDRAVTGELFF.

This clonotype was detected many times. The rearrangement joins TRBV12-3 or TRBV12-4 to TRBJ1-5; D unclear. With 3 bases removed from V and 0 bases from J, the gap between germline ends came to 3 bases. CDR3 length: 13 residues. The CDR3 reads CASSLLSNQPQHF. The CDR3 nucleotides are TGTGCCAGCAGTTTGCTTAGCAATCAGCCCCAGCATTTT.

This chain connects TRBV28 to TRBJ1-6; 7 bases align to TRBD1. This CDR3 has 14 amino acids. After removal of 4 bases from V and 10 bases from J, the junction contained 7 bases not matched to a gene. Looked up from germline, CDR1 is MDHEN and CDR2 is SYDVKM. In DNA form, the CDR3 reads TGTGCCAGCAGTTCGGGACAGCCAAACTCACCCCTCCACTTT. Translation gives CASSSGQPNSPLHF.

In its sample, this clonotype was seen a few times. The V and J genes are TRBV6-2 or TRBV6-3 and TRBJ2-4; D is unresolved. From germline, CDR1 is MNHEY and CDR2 SVGEGT. This CDR3 contains 15 residues. Deletions cut 5 bases from V and 3 bases from J, with 14 bases between. This chain's CDR3 is CASSQPTGGKNIQYF. The CDR3 DNA reads as TGTGCCAGCAGTCAGCCGACCGGCGGCAAAAACATTCAGTACTTC.

This clonotype occurred many times. The chain employs TRBV3-1 and TRBJ1-1; D remains unclear. Germline lookup yields CDR1 LGHDT and CDR2 YNNKEL (reference sequence). The germline V and J ends were trimmed by 2 bases and 0 bases, with 10 bases remaining between them. The CDR3 spans 15 residues. For the CDR3, the DNA is TGTGCCAGCAGCCAAAGCCGCAGGTTGAACACTGAAGCTTTCTTT. It yields the protein CASSQSRRLNTEAFF. The variable domain in full, with the rest retrieved from reference TRBV3-1 and TRBJ1-1, is DTAVSQTPKYLVTQMGNDKSIKCEQNLGHDTMYWYKQDSKKFLKIMFSYNNKELIINETVPNRFSPKSPDKAHLNLHINSLELGDSAVYFCASSQSRRLNTEAFFGQGTRLTVV.

This clonotype was picked up many times. The genes are TRBV29-1 and TRBJ1-1; no firm D call. Germline V gene lookup returns CDR1 SQVTM and CDR2 ANQGSEA. V was clipped by 4 bases and J by 4 bases, with 10 bases between them. This CDR3 is 12 amino acids long. CDR3 nucleotide sequence: TGCAGCGTTGGGTTATCGAGCACTGAAGCTTTCTTT. Protein sequence: CSVGLSSTEAFF.

This clonotype was picked up a small number of times. The chain joins TRBV7-2 to TRBJ1-5; D is uncertain. The ends were cut back, 2 bases at V and 6 bases at J, with 5 bases in the middle. CDR3 length equals 12 residues. Germline-derived CDR1 and CDR2 are SGHTA and FQGNSA. The CDR3 here is CASSLHFQPQHF. The CDR3 region has the DNA TGTGCCAGCAGCTTACACTTTCAGCCCCAGCATTTT.